The 23 T cell receptor beta chains given below trace back to one sample, sequenced in a study of CD8 T cells in ankylosing spondylitis. TCRdb recomputed calls from the 5' RACE reads with MiXCR, one row per CDR3 protein. The sample consists of about 260,000 distinct CDR3 sequences, 20% of them appearing once. The sample comprised blood, either unsorted or a sorted T cell fraction (not recorded which). The receptor set was obtained from a male donor with ankylosing spondylitis or in good health (not recorded which).

Only a few counts were recorded for this clonotype. The chain has TRBV4-1 and TRBJ2-3; D may match TRBD1 or TRBD2 (6 bases each). The CDR3 spans 15 residues. The V end was cut by 4 bases, the J end by 2 bases, with 13 bases between. Germline-derived CDR1 and CDR2 are MGHRA and YSYEKL. Here the CDR3 reads CASSLVGGPTDTQYF. The CDR3 bases are TGCGCCAGCAGCCTTGTGGGGGGCCCCACAGATACGCAGTATTTT.

This clonotype came up many times. J is TRBJ2-3 and V is TRBV5-1; 9 positions match TRBD1. The germline V gene encodes CDR1 SGHRS and CDR2 YFSETQ. With 4 bases clipped from V and 3 bases from J, the junction kept 6 bases outside the gene matches. The CDR3 contains 15 residues. CDR3 nucleotides: TGCGCCAGCAGCGGAGGACAGGGGCAAACAGATACGCAGTATTTT. Protein sequence: CASSGGQGQTDTQYF. Combining the CDR3 with reference TRBV5-1 and TRBJ2-3 gives the whole variable domain KAGVTQTPRYLIKTRGQQVTLSCSPISGHRSVSWYQQTPGQGLQFLFEYFSETQRNKGNFPGRFSGRQFSNSRSEMNVSTLELGDSALYLCASSGGQGQTDTQYFGPGTRLTVL.

The CDR3 is CASSPGQGLAGELFF. CDR3 DNA: TGCGCCAGCAGCCCGGGACAGGGTTTGGCCGGGGAGCTGTTTTTT. The chain recombines TRBV5-1 with TRBJ2-2; 9 nucleotides agree with TRBD1. CDR1 is SGHRS, CDR2 YFSETQ, per germline. V lost 4 bases and J lost 6; bases outside the gene matches: 7. CDR3 size: 15 residues.

This clonotype was picked up many times. The chain joins TRBV24-1 to TRBJ2-1, with D unclear. Deletions cut 4 bases from V and 8 bases from J, with 5 bases between. CDR1 is KGHDR, CDR2 SFDVKD, per germline. CDR3 length: 11 amino acids. CDR3 amino acids: CATSDTYEQFF. DNA for the CDR3: TGTGCCACCAGTGACACGTATGAGCAGTTCTTC.

There are a few counts of this clonotype. This chain connects TRBV29-1 to TRBJ1-1; D gene unclear. The CDR3 length is 13 residues. The germline gives CDR1 SQVTM, CDR2 ANQGSEA. V shed 0 bases and J shed 6 bases, with 11 bases lying between them. CDR3 nucleotides: TGCAGCGTTGAAGAGGGCAGGTTATCTGAAGCTTTCTTT. Amino acid sequence: CSVEEGRLSEAFF.

DNA of the CDR3: TGTGCCAGCGGACAACTACAGGGGGCCGATGAAAAACTGTTTTTT. This sequence encodes CASGQLQGADEKLFF. V and J are TRBV6-2 or TRBV6-3 and TRBJ1-4; 9 bases match TRBD1. V lost 8 bases and J lost 6; bases outside the gene matches: 10. The CDR3 extends over 15 amino acids. CDR1 is MNHEY and CDR2 is SVGEGT in the germline V gene.

This clonotype was seen a few times. The chain combines TRBV9 with TRBJ2-4, with 11 bases matching TRBD1. CDR3 length: 14 residues. The germline CDR1 and CDR2 sequences are SGDLS and YYNGEE. Unmatched junction bases numbered 4, after V lost 4 bases and J lost 7 bases. CDR3 in DNA: TGTGCCAGCAGCTTCCGGACAGGGGGCAACATTCAGTACTTC. Residues: CASSFRTGGNIQYF.

The chain recombines TRBV21-1 with TRBJ2-1; TRBD2, the table's D call, lacks a check against the DNA. TRBV21-1 is deemed a pseudogene. The CDR3 consists of 18 residues. The CDR3 protein is CASSKVNSGRASYNEQFF. The CDR3 DNA follows: TGTGCCAGCAGCAAAGTGAATAGCGGGAGGGCCTCATACAATGAGCAGTTCTTC.

This chain connects TRBV6-2 or TRBV6-3 to TRBJ1-5, with unresolved D. This CDR3 region has 14 residues. The V gene's germline CDR1 is MNHEY and CDR2 SVGEGT. The V and J ends lost 8 bases and 4 bases respectively, with 15 bases between them. Here the CDR3 DNA reads TGTGCCAGCGCCGGGGTTCCGTTAAATCAGCCCCAGCATTTT. This encodes CASAGVPLNQPQHF.

The rearrangement uses TRBV27 and TRBJ2-2; D may be TRBD1 (6 bases). V lost 0 bases and J 7 bases, leaving 15 bases between the germline ends. The germline gives CDR1 MNHEY, CDR2 SMNVEV (reference sequence). This CDR3 comprises 16 residues. The CDR3 spells CASSLSPGADSGELFF. As DNA, the CDR3 is TGTGCCAGCAGTTTATCGCCAGGGGCTGATAGCGGGGAGCTGTTTTTT.

A few counts support this clonotype. This rearrangement joins TRBV12-3 or TRBV12-4 to TRBJ2-4; D is possibly TRBD2 (5 bases). Deletions cut 7 bases from V and 5 bases from J, with 15 bases between. The CDR3 consists of 14 residues. The CDR3 here is CASNSLGSQNIQYF. The CDR3 DNA reads TGTGCCAGCAATTCACTAGGATCTCAAAACATTCAGTACTTC.

The chain carries TRBV6-1 and TRBJ2-7; 8 nucleotides line up with TRBD1. This CDR3 region has 14 residues. The V gene's germline CDR1 is MNHNS and CDR2 SASEGT. V lost 5 bases and J lost 4; bases outside the gene matches: 7. The CDR3 spells CASSQQTGVYEQYV. The CDR3 coding sequence is TGTGCCAGCAGTCAACAGACAGGGGTATACGAGCAGTACGTC.

This sequence joins TRBV5-1 and TRBJ1-4; the D is unclear. Germline values: CDR1 SGHRS, CDR2 YFSETQ. This CDR3 has 14 amino acids. V lost 7 bases and J 0 bases, leaving 10 bases between the germline ends. The chain's CDR3 is CASQEGATNEKLFF. CDR3 DNA sequence: TGCGCCAGCCAAGAAGGAGCAACTAATGAAAAACTGTTTTTT.

The V gene is TRBV2, the J gene TRBJ1-5; perhaps TRBD1 as D (5 bases). Germline V CDR1 and CDR2: SNHLY, FYNNEI. Trimming removed 6 bases from V and 5 bases from J, with 17 bases in between. This CDR3 is 15 amino acids long. The CDR3: CASRASGRGDQPQHF. The CDR3 DNA reads TGTGCCAGCAGAGCCTCGGGTAGGGGAGATCAGCCCCAGCATTTT.

V is TRBV9 and J is TRBJ1-3, with TRBD1 matching 8 bases. J gave up 0 bases and V 8 bases, and 1 base lay outside the gene matches. The CDR3 length is 13 residues. Germline V lookup: CDR1 SGDLS, CDR2 YYNGEE. The CDR3 loop is CASQGASGNTIYF. DNA of the CDR3: TGTGCCAGTCAGGGGGCCTCTGGAAACACCATATATTTT.

This clonotype was seen only a few times. J is TRBJ2-1 and V is TRBV12-3 or TRBV12-4; no definite D call. The CDR3 extends over 15 amino acids. The V and J ends lost 1 base and 3 bases respectively, with 10 bases between them. Here the CDR3 reads CASSLGGPDYNEQFF. In DNA form, the CDR3 reads TGTGCCAGCAGTTTAGGTGGGCCGGACTACAATGAGCAGTTCTTC.

The table lists this clonotype with many counts. The J gene is TRBJ2-7, the V gene TRBV6-1, with D maybe TRBD2 (5 bases). V lost 3 bases, J lost 9 bases, and 18 bases lay in between. Germline CDR1 MNHNS, CDR2 SASEGT. The CDR3 is 14 amino acids. The CDR3 coding sequence is TGTGCCAGCAGTGAGGCCAGGAGGTTTGACGGGCAGTACGTC. It encodes CASSEARRFDGQYV.

The chain has TRBV28 and TRBJ1-5; a possible D gene is TRBD1 (6 bases). The CDR3 has 13 residues. Trimming took off 4 bases at V and 7 bases at J, with 11 bases between the two ends. Germline values: CDR1 MDHEN, CDR2 SYDVKM. The CDR3 DNA sequence: TGTGCCAGCAGTTCACAGGGATCCCAGCCCCAGCATTTT. Amino acids: CASSSQGSQPQHF.

This chain joins TRBV11-2 and TRBJ1-4, with 8 nucleotides matching TRBD1. The CDR3 spans 17 residues. CDR1 and CDR2 from the germline V gene are SGHAT and FQNNGV. V lost 5 bases and J lost 7; bases outside the gene matches: 15. Here the CDR3 DNA reads TGTGCCAGCAGCCCCACACTGGGACAGGTCGGGAGTGAAAAACTGTTTTTT. This codes for CASSPTLGQVGSEKLFF.

This rearrangement joins TRBV27 to TRBJ1-2, with unresolved D. CDR1 MNHEY and CDR2 SMNVEV come from the germline V gene (reference sequence). V lost 5 bases, J lost 4 bases, and 17 bases lay in between. The CDR3 is made up of 15 amino acids. The CDR3 region is CASSPQGESTYGYTF. CDR3 in DNA: TGTGCCAGCAGTCCACAAGGCGAATCCACCTATGGCTACACCTTC.

Only a few counts were recorded for this clonotype. J is TRBJ2-5 and V is TRBV27; D is perhaps TRBD1 or TRBD2 (6 bases each). The germline V gene encodes CDR1 MNHEY and CDR2 SMNVEV (reference sequence). The V and J ends lost 2 bases and 6 bases respectively, with 13 bases between them. The CDR3 totals 14 residues. CDR3 region: CASSLIGGVKTQYF. In DNA form, the CDR3 reads TGTGCCAGCAGTTTAATCGGGGGCGTAAAGACCCAGTACTTC.

This clonotype appeared a few times. The rearrangement links TRBV12-3 or TRBV12-4 to TRBJ2-2; 10 nucleotides agree with TRBD2. The V and J ends lost 3 bases and 4 bases, in that order; junction bases with no gene match: 8. This CDR3 spans 17 amino acids. CDR3 sequence: CASSLVSGGSSTGELFF. The CDR3 region has the DNA TGTGCCAGCAGTTTGGTTAGCGGGGGGTCTAGCACCGGGGAGCTGTTTTTT.

J is TRBJ1-3 and V is TRBV9; D gene uncertain. Trimming stripped 1 base from V and 0 bases from J, with 11 bases between. The CDR3 length is 16 residues. Germline V gene data show CDR1 as SGDLS and CDR2 as YYNGEE. The CDR3 sequence is CASSVSHPGSGNTIYF. The DNA of the CDR3 is TGTGCCAGCAGCGTATCCCACCCGGGCTCTGGAAACACCATATATTTT.